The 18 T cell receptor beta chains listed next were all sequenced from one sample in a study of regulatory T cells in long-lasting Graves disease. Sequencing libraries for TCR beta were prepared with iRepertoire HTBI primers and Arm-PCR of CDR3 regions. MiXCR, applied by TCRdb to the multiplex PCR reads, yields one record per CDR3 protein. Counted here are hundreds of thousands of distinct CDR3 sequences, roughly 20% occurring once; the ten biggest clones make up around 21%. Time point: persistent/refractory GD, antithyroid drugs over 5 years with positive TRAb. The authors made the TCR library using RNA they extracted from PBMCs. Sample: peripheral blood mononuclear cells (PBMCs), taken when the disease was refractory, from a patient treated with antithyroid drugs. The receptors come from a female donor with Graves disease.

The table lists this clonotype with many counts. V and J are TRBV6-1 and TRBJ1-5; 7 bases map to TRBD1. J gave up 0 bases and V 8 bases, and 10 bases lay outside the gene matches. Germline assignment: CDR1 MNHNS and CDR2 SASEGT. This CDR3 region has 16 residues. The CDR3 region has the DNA TGTGCCAGCTCCCGGACAGGCGACCCTAGCAATCAGCCCCAGCATTTT. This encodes CASSRTGDPSNQPQHF.

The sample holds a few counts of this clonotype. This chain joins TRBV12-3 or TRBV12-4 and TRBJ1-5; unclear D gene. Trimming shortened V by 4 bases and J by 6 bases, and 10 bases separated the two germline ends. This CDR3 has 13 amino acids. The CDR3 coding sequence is TGTGCCAGCAGTTCCCCGGGGAGTCAGCCCCAGCATTTT. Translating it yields CASSSPGSQPQHF.

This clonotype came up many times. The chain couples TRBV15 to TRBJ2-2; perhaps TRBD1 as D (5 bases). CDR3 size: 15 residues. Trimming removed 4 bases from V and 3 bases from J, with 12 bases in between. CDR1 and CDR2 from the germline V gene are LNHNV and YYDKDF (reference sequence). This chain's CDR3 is CATSTRLGDTGELFF. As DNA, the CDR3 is TGTGCCACCAGCACAAGGCTAGGGGACACCGGGGAGCTGTTTTTT.

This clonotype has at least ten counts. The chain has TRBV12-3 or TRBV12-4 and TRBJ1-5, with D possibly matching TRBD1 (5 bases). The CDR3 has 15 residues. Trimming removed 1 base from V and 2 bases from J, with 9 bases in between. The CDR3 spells CASSLGGPGNQPQHF. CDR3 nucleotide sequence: TGTGCCAGCAGTTTAGGGGGCCCCGGCAATCAGCCCCAGCATTTT.

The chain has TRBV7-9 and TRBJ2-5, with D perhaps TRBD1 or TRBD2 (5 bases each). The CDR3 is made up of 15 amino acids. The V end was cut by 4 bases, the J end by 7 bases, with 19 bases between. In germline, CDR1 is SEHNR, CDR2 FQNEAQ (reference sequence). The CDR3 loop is CASSSGRQDSGTQYF. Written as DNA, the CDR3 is TGTGCCAGCAGCTCGGGGCGTCAGGATTCCGGGACCCAGTACTTC.

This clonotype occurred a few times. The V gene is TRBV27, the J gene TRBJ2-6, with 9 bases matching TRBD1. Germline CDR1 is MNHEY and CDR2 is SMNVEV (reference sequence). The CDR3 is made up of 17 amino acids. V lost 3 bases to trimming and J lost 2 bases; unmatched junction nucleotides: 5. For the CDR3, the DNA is TGTGCCAGCAGTTTCGCTCGGACAGGGGCTGGGGCCAACGTCCTGACTTTC. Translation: CASSFARTGAGANVLTF.

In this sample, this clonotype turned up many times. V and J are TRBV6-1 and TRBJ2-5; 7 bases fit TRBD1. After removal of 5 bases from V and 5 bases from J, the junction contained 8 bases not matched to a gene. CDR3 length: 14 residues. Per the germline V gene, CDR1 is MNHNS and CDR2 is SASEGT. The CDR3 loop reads CASSRDRQGETQYF. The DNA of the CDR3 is TGTGCCAGCAGTAGGGACAGACAGGGCGAGACCCAGTACTTC.

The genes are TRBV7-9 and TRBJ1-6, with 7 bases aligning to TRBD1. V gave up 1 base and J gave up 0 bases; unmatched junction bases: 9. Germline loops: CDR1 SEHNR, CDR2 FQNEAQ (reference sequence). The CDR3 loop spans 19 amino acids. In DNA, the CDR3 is TGTGCCAGCAGCTTAGGGCCGGGACAGCCCTTCTCCTATAATTCACCCCTCCACTTT. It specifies CASSLGPGQPFSYNSPLHF.

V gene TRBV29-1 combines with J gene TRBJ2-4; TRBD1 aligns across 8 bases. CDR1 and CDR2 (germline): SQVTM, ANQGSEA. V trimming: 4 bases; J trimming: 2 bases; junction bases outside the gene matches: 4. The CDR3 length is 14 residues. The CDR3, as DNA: TGCAGCGTTGGGCAGGGGGCATCCAAAAACATTCAGTACTTC. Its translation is CSVGQGASKNIQYF.

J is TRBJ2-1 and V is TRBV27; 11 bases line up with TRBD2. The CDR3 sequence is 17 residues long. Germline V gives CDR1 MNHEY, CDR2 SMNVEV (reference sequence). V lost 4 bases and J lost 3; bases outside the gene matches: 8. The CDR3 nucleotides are TGTGCCAGCAGTTATTTGACTAGCGGGGCAATCTACAATGAGCAGTTCTTC. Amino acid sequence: CASSYLTSGAIYNEQFF.

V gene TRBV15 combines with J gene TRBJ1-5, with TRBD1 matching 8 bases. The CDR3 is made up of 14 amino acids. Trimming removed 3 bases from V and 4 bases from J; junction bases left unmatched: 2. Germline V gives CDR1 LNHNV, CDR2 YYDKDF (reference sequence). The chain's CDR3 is CATSRRTGNQPQHF. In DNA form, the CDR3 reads TGTGCCACCAGCAGGAGGACAGGGAATCAGCCCCAGCATTTT. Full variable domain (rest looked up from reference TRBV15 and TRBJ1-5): DAMVIQNPRYQVTQFGKPVTLSCSQTLNHNVMYWYQQKSSQAPKLLFHYYDKDFNNEADTPDNFQSRRPNTSFCFLDIRSPGLGDTAMYLCATSRRTGNQPQHFGDGTRLSIL.

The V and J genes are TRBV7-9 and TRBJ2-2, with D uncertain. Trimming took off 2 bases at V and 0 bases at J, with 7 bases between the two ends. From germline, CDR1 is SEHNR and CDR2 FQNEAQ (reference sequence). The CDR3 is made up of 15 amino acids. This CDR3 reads CASSLKGTNTGELFF. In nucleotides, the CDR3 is TGTGCCAGCAGCTTAAAAGGGACGAACACCGGGGAGCTGTTTTTT.

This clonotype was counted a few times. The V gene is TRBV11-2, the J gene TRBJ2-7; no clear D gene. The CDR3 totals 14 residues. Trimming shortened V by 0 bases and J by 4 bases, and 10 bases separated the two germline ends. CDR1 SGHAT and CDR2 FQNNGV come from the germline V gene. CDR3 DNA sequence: TGTGCCAGCAGCTTAGATGTGGGCGGATACGAGCAGTACTTC. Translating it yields CASSLDVGGYEQYF.

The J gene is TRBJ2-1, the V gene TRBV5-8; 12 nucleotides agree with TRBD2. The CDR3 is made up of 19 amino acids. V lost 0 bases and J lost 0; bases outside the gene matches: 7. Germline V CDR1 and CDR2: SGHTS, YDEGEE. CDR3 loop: CASSLAGLAGMSSYNEQFF. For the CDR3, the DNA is TGTGCCAGCAGCTTGGCCGGACTAGCGGGAATGAGCTCCTACAATGAGCAGTTCTTC.

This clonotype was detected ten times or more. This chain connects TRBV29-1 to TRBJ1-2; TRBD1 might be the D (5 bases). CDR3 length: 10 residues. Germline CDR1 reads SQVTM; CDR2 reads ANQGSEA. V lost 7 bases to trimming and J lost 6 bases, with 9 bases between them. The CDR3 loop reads CSAQVDGYTF. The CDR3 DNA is TGCAGCGCACAGGTGGATGGCTACACCTTC.

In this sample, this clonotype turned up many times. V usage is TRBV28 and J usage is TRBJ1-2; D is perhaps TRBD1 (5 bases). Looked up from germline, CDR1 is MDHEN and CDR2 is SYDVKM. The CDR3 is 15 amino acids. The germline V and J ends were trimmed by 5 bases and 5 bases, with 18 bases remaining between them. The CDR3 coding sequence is TGTGCCAGCAGTCTAGACAGCTTAGCGAAGTATGGCTACACCTTC. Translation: CASSLDSLAKYGYTF.

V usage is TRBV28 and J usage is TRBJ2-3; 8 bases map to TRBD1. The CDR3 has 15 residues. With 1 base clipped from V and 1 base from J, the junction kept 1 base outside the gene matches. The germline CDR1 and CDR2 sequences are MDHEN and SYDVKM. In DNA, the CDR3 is TGTGCCAGCAGTTTATACAGGGGGGGCACAGATACGCAGTATTTT. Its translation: CASSLYRGGTDTQYF. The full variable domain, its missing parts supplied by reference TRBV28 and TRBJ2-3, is DVKVTQSSRYLVKRTGEKVFLECVQDMDHENMFWYRQDPGLGLRLIYFSYDVKMKEKGDIPEGYSVSREKKERFSLILESASTNQTSMYLCASSLYRGGTDTQYFGPGTRLTVL.

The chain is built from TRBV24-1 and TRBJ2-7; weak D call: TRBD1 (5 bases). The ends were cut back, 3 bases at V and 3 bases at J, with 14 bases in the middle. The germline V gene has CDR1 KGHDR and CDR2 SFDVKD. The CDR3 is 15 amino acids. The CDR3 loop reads CATSDLWGPLYEQYF. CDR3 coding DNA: TGTGCCACCAGTGATCTGTGGGGCCCCCTCTACGAGCAGTACTTC.